A single sample is the source of the 23 T cell receptor beta chains below, sequenced in a study of cytomegalovirus exposure and HLA in healthy donors. PCR was performed using 60 Vbeta and 13 Jbeta primers. Some clones are missing from TCRdb's copy, which holds only in-frame ones; the method was immunoSEQ multiplex PCR. Of approximately 160,000 clones detected, 60% to 85% appear once; the ten largest clones hold 7%. Sequencing was done on a sample of PBMCs. The receptors shown here come from a woman aged 40 to 55 in good health and CMV-seropositive.

The chain couples TRBV7-9 to TRBJ2-4; 7 bases are a match to TRBD1. The CDR3 length is 15 residues. Trimming removed 5 bases from V and 1 base from J; junction bases left unmatched: 5. The germline gives CDR1 SEHNR, CDR2 FQNEAQ (reference sequence). CDR3 protein: CASSLWTGAKNIQYF. Here the CDR3 DNA reads TGTGCCAGCAGCCTTTGGACAGGCGCCAAAAACATTCAGTACTTC.

The V and J genes are TRBV4-1 and TRBJ1-2; 7 bases line up with TRBD1. Trimming removed 4 bases from V and 8 bases from J; junction bases left unmatched: 16. CDR1 is MGHRA, CDR2 YSYEKL, per germline. The CDR3 covers 16 residues. CDR3 amino acids: CASSPLRTGKGGGYTF. The DNA for the CDR3 is TGCGCCAGCAGCCCTTTAAGGACAGGAAAGGGCGGGGGCTACACCTTC.

J is TRBJ1-2 and V is TRBV4-2; D not resolved. This CDR3 comprises 13 residues. The ends were cut back, 2 bases at V and 2 bases at J, with 6 bases in the middle. CDR1 and CDR2 (germline): LGHNA, YNFKEQ. The CDR3 spells CASSQPENYGYTF. CDR3 DNA: TGTGCCAGCAGCCAACCCGAGAACTATGGCTACACCTTC.

The chain links TRBV5-1 to TRBJ2-7, with D possibly TRBD2 on 7 matching bases. Trimming removed 0 bases at V and 3 bases at J, with 13 bases between. Germline V lookup: CDR1 SGHRS, CDR2 YFSETQ. The CDR3 contains 15 residues. CDR3 loop: CASSLAGGPLYEQYF. The CDR3 DNA is TGCGCCAGCAGCTTGGCGGGGGGCCCCCTCTACGAGCAGTACTTC.

This chain uses TRBV11-1 with TRBJ2-1; TRBD2 aligns across 7 bases. The length of the CDR3 is 16 residues. Looked up from germline, CDR1 is SGHAT and CDR2 is FQDESV (reference sequence). Losses at the gene ends were 5 bases for V and 8 bases for J; bases not matched to a gene: 15. The CDR3 DNA sequence: TGTGCCAGCAGCACTGAGTCCGCCGGGGGAGGGGATGAGCAGTTCTTC. This gives the protein CASSTESAGGGDEQFF.

Regarding this clone: The junction does not match germline at one end; this may be a read error. In the same sample, other DNA sequences code for this CDR3. V gene TRBV5-5 combines with J gene TRBJ2-3; weak D call: TRBD2 (6 bases). Germline CDR1 is SGHKS and CDR2 is YYEKEE (reference sequence). The CDR3 length is 12 residues. The CDR3 spells CASRDSTGTQYF. The CDR3 region has the DNA TGCGCCAGCAGGGACTCCACGGGTACGCAGTATTTT.

This clone has just one count. V gene TRBV7-3 combines with J gene TRBJ2-3; D call uncertain. From germline, CDR1 is SGHTA and CDR2 FQGTGA. With 5 bases removed from V and 9 bases from J, the gap between germline ends came to 15 bases. The CDR3 loop spans 13 amino acids. The CDR3 DNA follows: TGTGCCAGCAGCCAATCCGTCGGTATAACGCAGTATTTT. Residues: CASSQSVGITQYF.

This clone occurred once. The chain is built from TRBV11-2 and TRBJ1-4; D is unclear. The CDR3 covers 15 residues. V lost 6 bases and J lost 1, with 12 bases in between. CDR1 and CDR2 from the germline V gene are SGHAT and FQNNGV. The CDR3 bases are TGTGCCAGCAGTCGACTGGGAGTAACTAATGAAAAACTGTTTTTT. It yields the protein CASSRLGVTNEKLFF.

The chain employs TRBV6-5 and TRBJ2-7, with TRBD1 matching over 7 bases. Trimming removed 2 bases from V and 3 bases from J; junction bases left unmatched: 4. This CDR3 spans 14 amino acids. Germline V gene lookup returns CDR1 MNHEY and CDR2 SVGAGI. CDR3 sequence reads: CASSYRGPLYEQYF. The CDR3 coding sequence is TGTGCCAGCAGTTACAGGGGGCCTCTCTACGAGCAGTACTTC.

The genes are TRBV7-3 and TRBJ2-5; 15 nucleotides align to TRBD2. The CDR3 is made up of 16 amino acids. V dropped 5 bases and J dropped 9; count of bases not matched to a gene: 10. Germline lookup yields CDR1 SGHTA and CDR2 FQGTGA. CDR3 residues: CASSPTGLAGGRAQYF. CDR3 bases: TGTGCCAGCAGCCCCACAGGACTAGCGGGGGGGAGGGCCCAGTACTTC.

For this clone: This specimen includes other DNA sequences encoding the same CDR3. V is TRBV5-1 and J is TRBJ1-1; the D gene is possibly TRBD1 (5 bases). Germline-derived CDR1 and CDR2 are SGHRS and YFSETQ. V lost 0 bases to trimming and J lost 4 bases, with 10 bases between them. The CDR3 loop spans 14 amino acids. This CDR3 reads CASSLGGGSTEAFF. In DNA, the CDR3 is TGCGCCAGCAGCTTGGGGGGCGGGAGCACTGAAGCTTTCTTT.

This clone was observed once. Other DNA sequences in this sample translate to the same CDR3. This chain links TRBV10-1 with TRBJ2-1; no clear D gene. Trimming removed 4 bases from V and 4 bases from J, with 11 bases in between. This CDR3 contains 14 residues. CDR1 WNHNN and CDR2 SYGVQD come from the germline V gene (reference sequence). Written as DNA, the CDR3 is TGCGCCAGCAGTGGAGATAACGGTTACAATGAGCAGTTCTTC. It yields the protein CASSGDNGYNEQFF.

The V and J genes are TRBV7-8 and TRBJ1-1; no clear D. In germline, CDR1 is SGHVS, CDR2 FQNEAQ. V lost 6 bases to trimming and J lost 7 bases, with 12 bases between them. This CDR3 contains 12 residues. In DNA, the CDR3 is TGTGCCAGCAGGGTGGTGCAGGATGAAGCTTTCTTT. The encoded protein is CASRVVQDEAFF.

This chain uses TRBV5-1 with TRBJ2-6, with TRBD1 matching over 8 bases. The CDR3 is 17 residues long. Germline lookup yields CDR1 SGHRS and CDR2 YFSETQ. The V and J ends lost 7 bases and 1 base, in that order; junction bases with no gene match: 10. CDR3 nucleotides: TGCGCCAGCCGACCGGGACAGGCAACTTCTGGGGCCAACGTCCTGACTTTC. Translation gives CASRPGQATSGANVLTF.

This clone was observed a single time. The V gene is TRBV7-2, the J gene TRBJ2-2; 11 bases are shared with TRBD2. V lost 1 base and J lost 6; bases outside the gene matches: 4. Per the germline V gene, CDR1 is SGHTA and CDR2 is FQGNSA. This CDR3 has 16 amino acids. CDR3: CASSLDSGGASGELFF. The CDR3 DNA reads TGTGCCAGCAGCTTAGATAGCGGGGGGGCCTCCGGGGAGCTGTTTTTT.

This CDR3 is CASRRDGVNEQFF. In DNA form, the CDR3 reads TGTGCCAGCAGGAGAGACGGAGTCAATGAGCAGTTCTTC. The rearrangement links TRBV6-1 to TRBJ2-1, with unresolved D. This CDR3 region has 13 residues. V gave up 6 bases and J gave up 6 bases, with 12 bases separating them. Looked up from germline, CDR1 is MNHNS and CDR2 is SASEGT.

This clone was observed once. The V and J genes are TRBV6-1 and TRBJ2-1; 7 bases are shared with TRBD1. The CDR3 length is 15 residues. V was clipped by 6 bases and J by 1 base; unmatched bases: 6. Germline-derived CDR1 and CDR2 are MNHNS and SASEGT. Here the CDR3 DNA reads TGTGCCAGCAGGATGACAGGGATTTCCTACAATGAGCAGTTCTTC. It yields the protein CASRMTGISYNEQFF.

The chain links TRBV18 to TRBJ1-2; no clear D. This CDR3 comprises 16 residues. The germline V and J ends were trimmed by 2 bases and 4 bases, with 17 bases remaining between them. Germline V lookup: CDR1 KGHSH, CDR2 LQKENI. The CDR3 coding sequence is TGTGCCAGCTCACCAAACCTTTCCGGAGAAGCCTATGGCTACACCTTC. It yields the protein CASSPNLSGEAYGYTF. The complete variable domain, with remaining parts taken from reference TRBV18 and TRBJ1-2, reads NAGVMQNPRHLVRRRGQEARLRCSPMKGHSHVYWYRQLPEEGLKFMVYLQKENIIDESGMPKERFSAEFPKEGPSILRIQQVVRGDSAAYFCASSPNLSGEAYGYTFGSGTRLTVV.

The chain has TRBV7-3 and TRBJ2-3, with D unclear. V lost 5 bases and J lost 6, with 12 bases in between. This CDR3 spans 13 amino acids. The germline V gene encodes CDR1 SGHTA and CDR2 FQGTGA. This chain's CDR3 is CASSQERRDTQYF. The CDR3, as DNA: TGTGCCAGCAGCCAAGAGCGAAGGGATACGCAGTATTTT. Complete variable domain (other parts from reference TRBV7-3 and TRBJ2-3): GAGVSQTPSNKVTEKGKYVELRCDPISGHTALYWYRQSLGQGPEFLIYFQGTGAADDSGLPNDRFFAVRPEGSVSTLKIQRTERGDSAVYLCASSQERRDTQYFGPGTRLTVL.

The gene calls are TRBV19 and TRBJ1-4, with D possibly being TRBD1 (5 bases). The CDR3 runs to 16 residues. Germline V lookup: CDR1 LNHDA, CDR2 SQIVND (reference sequence). Trimming cost V 1 base and J 5 bases, with 14 bases left between them. The chain's CDR3 is CASSIVRQNPNEKLFF. CDR3 coding DNA: TGTGCCAGTAGTATAGTCCGACAGAACCCGAATGAAAAACTGTTTTTT.

The chain carries TRBV29-1 and TRBJ2-2; possibly TRBD2 for D (5 bases). V lost 6 bases, J lost 4 bases, and 12 bases lay in between. Germline V lookup: CDR1 SQVTM, CDR2 ANQGSEA. The CDR3 contains 13 residues. For the CDR3, the DNA is TGCAGCGTCTTGGTAGGAGGCACCGGGGAGCTGTTTTTT. It translates to CSVLVGGTGELFF.

The chain has TRBV6-5 and TRBJ1-1, with TRBD1 identical over 7 bases. Germline V gives CDR1 MNHEY, CDR2 SVGAGI. There are 15 residues in the CDR3. After removal of 0 bases from V and 5 bases from J, the junction contained 6 bases not matched to a gene. CDR3: CASSYSMAGGTEAFF. CDR3 in DNA: TGTGCCAGCAGTTACTCGATGGCAGGGGGTACTGAAGCTTTCTTT.

Note on this clone: A junction boundary mismatches the germline segment, possibly from a read error. V gene TRBV2 combines with J gene TRBJ1-2; 9 bases are shared with TRBD1. The CDR3 covers 14 residues. CDR1 is SNHLY and CDR2 is FYNNEI in the germline V gene. The CDR3 here is CASSLTGGNYGYTF. The DNA for the CDR3 is TGTGCCAGCAGTTTAACAGGGGGCAACTACGGCTACACCTTC. Based on the CDR3 plus reference TRBV2 and TRBJ1-2, the full variable domain is EPEVTQTPSHQVTQMGQEVILRCVPISNHLYFYWYRQILGQKVEFLVSFYNNEISEKSEIFDDQFSVERPDGSNFTLKIRSTKLEDSAMYFCASSLTGGNYGYTFGSGTRLTVV.